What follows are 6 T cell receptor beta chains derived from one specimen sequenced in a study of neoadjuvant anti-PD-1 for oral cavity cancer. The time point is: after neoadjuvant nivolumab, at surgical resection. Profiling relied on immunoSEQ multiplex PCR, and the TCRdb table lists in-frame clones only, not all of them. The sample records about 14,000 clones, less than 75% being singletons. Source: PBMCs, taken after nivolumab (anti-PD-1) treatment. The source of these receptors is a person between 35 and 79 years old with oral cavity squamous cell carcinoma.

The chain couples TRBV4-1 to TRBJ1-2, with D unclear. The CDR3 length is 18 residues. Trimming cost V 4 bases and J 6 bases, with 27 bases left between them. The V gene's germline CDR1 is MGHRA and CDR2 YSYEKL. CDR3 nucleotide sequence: TGCGCCAGCAGCCCGTCCGAGCTATTCGGATCGGCAGCGAATGGCTACACCTTC. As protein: CASSPSELFGSAANGYTF.

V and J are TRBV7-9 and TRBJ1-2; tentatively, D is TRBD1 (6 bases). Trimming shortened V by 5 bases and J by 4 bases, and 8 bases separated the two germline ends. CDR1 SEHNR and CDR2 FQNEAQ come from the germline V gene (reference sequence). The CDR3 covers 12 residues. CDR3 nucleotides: TGTGCCAGCAGCCCAGGGGCCTATGGCTACACCTTC. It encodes CASSPGAYGYTF. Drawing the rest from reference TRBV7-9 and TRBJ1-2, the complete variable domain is DTGVSQNPRHKITKRGQNVTFRCDPISEHNRLYWYRQTLGQGPEFLTYFQNEAQLEKSRLLSDRFSAERPKGSFSTLEIQRTEQGDSAMYLCASSPGAYGYTFGSGTRLTVV.

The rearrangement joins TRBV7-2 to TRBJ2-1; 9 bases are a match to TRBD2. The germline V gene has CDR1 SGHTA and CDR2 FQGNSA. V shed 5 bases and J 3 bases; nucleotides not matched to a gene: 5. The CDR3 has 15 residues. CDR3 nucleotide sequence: TGTGCCAGCAGCCTGGATAGCGGGAGCTACAATGAGCAGTTCTTC. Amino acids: CASSLDSGSYNEQFF.

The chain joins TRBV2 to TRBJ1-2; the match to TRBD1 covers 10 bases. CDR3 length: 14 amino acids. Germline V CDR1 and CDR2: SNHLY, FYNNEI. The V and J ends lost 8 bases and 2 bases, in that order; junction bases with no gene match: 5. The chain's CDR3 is CASPGQGTNYGYTF. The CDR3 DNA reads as TGTGCCAGCCCGGGACAGGGGACGAACTATGGCTACACCTTC.

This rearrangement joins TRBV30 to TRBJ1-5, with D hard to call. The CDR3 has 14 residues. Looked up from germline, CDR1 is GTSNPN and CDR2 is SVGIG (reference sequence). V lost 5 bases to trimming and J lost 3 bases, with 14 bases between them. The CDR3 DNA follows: TGTGCCTGGGGCGCGGGGTTGACCAATCAGCCCCAGCATTTT. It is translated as CAWGAGLTNQPQHF.

The chain's CDR3 is CSGTGKGGTDTQYF. Written as DNA, the CDR3 is TGCAGCGGAACGGGGAAGGGCGGCACAGATACGCAGTATTTT. V and J are TRBV29-1 and TRBJ2-3, with D possibly being TRBD2 (5 bases). The germline CDR1 and CDR2 sequences are SQVTM and ANQGSEA. Deletions cut 7 bases from V and 1 base from J, with 15 bases between. This CDR3 is built from 14 residues.